Detailed here is one T cell receptor beta chain. What it binds is unknown. The CDR3 sequence is 14 residues long. With V trimmed by 7 bases and J by 1 base, 5 bases remained unmatched. CDR1 and CDR2 (germline): SEHNR, FQNEAQ (reference sequence). Here immunoSEQ multiplex PCR was the method, and the copy in TCRdb shows in-frame clones only, minus some. Here the sample spans tens of thousands of clones, 84% being singletons. This sample was included in a study of T cells in narcolepsy. About the research overall: Patients with NT1 or NT2 and healthy control donors were enrolled. Broader study findings: Reportedly, autoreactive clonotypes were serially detected in patients' blood but not controls'.

The sample comprised CD45RA- memory CD4+ T cells from PBMCs. The origin of this receptor is a human donor with narcolepsy. V usage is TRBV7-9 and J usage is TRBJ1-1; 8 bases map to TRBD1. The CDR3 DNA follows: TGTGCCAGCACCCTAACAGGGGGGAACACTGAAGCTTTCTTT. Its protein product is CASTLTGGNTEAFF. Based on the CDR3 plus reference TRBV7-9 and TRBJ1-1, the full variable domain is DTGVSQNPRHKITKRGQNVTFRCDPISEHNRLYWYRQTLGQGPEFLTYFQNEAQLEKSRLLSDRFSAERPKGSFSTLEIQRTEQGDSAMYLCASTLTGGNTEAFFGQGTRLTVV.